Listed here are 15 T cell receptor beta chains from one sample, sequenced in a study of Ad26.COV2.S vaccination and SARS-CoV-2 variants. Clones were sequenced by immunoSEQ multiplex PCR, and TCRdb holds only the in-frame ones, with some missing. The top ten hold roughly 3.9% of the sample, which has about 350,000 clones, about 92% seen once. The sample here was peripheral blood, taken after recovery from COVID-19. The receptor source for this set is a human donor who had recovered from COVID-19.

The V gene is TRBV20-1, the J gene TRBJ1-4; TRBD1 agrees at 8 bases. The CDR3 has 15 residues. The germline V gene has CDR1 DFQATT and CDR2 SNEGSKA (reference sequence). V lost 3 bases and J lost 5; bases outside the gene matches: 8. CDR3 bases: TGCAGTGCTAGTTCGCAGGGGGCCTGGAATGAAAAACTGTTTTTT. Translated: CSASSQGAWNEKLFF.

V gene TRBV7-9 combines with J gene TRBJ1-6, with D uncertain. V lost 4 bases, J lost 0 bases, and 13 bases lay in between. There are 17 residues in the CDR3. Germline values: CDR1 SEHNR, CDR2 FQNEAQ (reference sequence). DNA for the CDR3: TGTGCCAGCAGCTCGACCGGGGTGAGCTCCTATAATTCACCCCTCCACTTT. It is translated as CASSSTGVSSYNSPLHF. The full variable domain, with the rest looked up from reference TRBV7-9 and TRBJ1-6, is DTGVSQNPRHKITKRGQNVTFRCDPISEHNRLYWYRQTLGQGPEFLTYFQNEAQLEKSRLLSDRFSAERPKGSFSTLEIQRTEQGDSAMYLCASSSTGVSSYNSPLHFGNGTRLTVT.

This clone was counted a single time. The rearrangement joins TRBV6-6 to TRBJ1-2, with D possibly being TRBD1 (5 bases). This CDR3 spans 15 amino acids. Germline-derived CDR1 and CDR2 are MNHNY and SVGAGI (reference sequence). V gave up 2 bases and J gave up 4 bases, with 14 bases separating them. The CDR3 sequence: CASSYEGAYIYGYTF. CDR3 DNA: TGTGCCAGCAGTTACGAAGGGGCCTACATCTATGGCTACACCTTC.

The J gene is TRBJ2-7, the V gene TRBV9; possibly TRBD1 for D (6 bases). V was trimmed by 3 bases and J by 6 bases, leaving 16 bases between them. CDR1 and CDR2 from the germline V gene are SGDLS and YYNGEE. The CDR3 length is 14 residues. CDR3 amino acids: CASSAGDPLSEQYF. For the CDR3, the DNA is TGTGCCAGCAGCGCAGGGGACCCCCTTAGCGAGCAGTACTTC.

The CDR3 region has the DNA TGTGCCAGCAGCTCCTACGGACAGGGGGCGAATGGCTACACCTTC. Its protein product is CASSSYGQGANGYTF. J is TRBJ1-2 and V is TRBV5-6, with TRBD1 matching over 11 bases. Unmatched junction bases numbered 7, after V lost 3 bases and J lost 6 bases. The CDR3 consists of 15 residues. Germline V lookup: CDR1 SGHDT, CDR2 YYEEEE.

The chain recombines TRBV2 with TRBJ1-1; D is perhaps TRBD1 (5 bases). CDR3 size: 12 residues. Germline lookup yields CDR1 SNHLY and CDR2 FYNNEI. Deletions cut 8 bases from V and 2 bases from J, with 9 bases between. Here the CDR3 DNA reads TGTGCCAGCTGGGACCCAAACACTGAAGCTTTCTTT. Translating gives CASWDPNTEAFF.

The chain joins TRBV7-8 to TRBJ2-7; D possibly corresponds to TRBD1 (5 bases). The germline V and J ends were trimmed by 4 bases and 4 bases, with 17 bases remaining between them. This CDR3 is 15 amino acids long. Per germline, CDR1 SGHVS and CDR2 FQNEAQ. CDR3 loop: CASSSRAELSYEQYF. CDR3 bases: TGTGCCAGCAGCTCCAGGGCAGAATTATCGTACGAGCAGTACTTC.

The CDR3 region is CASSVPPSGKWEGYTF. In DNA, the CDR3 is TGTGCCAGCAGCGTACCCCCCTCGGGGAAGTGGGAGGGCTACACCTTC. The genes are TRBV9 and TRBJ1-2; D is uncertain. The germline gives CDR1 SGDLS, CDR2 YYNGEE. V was pared by 1 base and J by 8 bases, with 21 bases between. The CDR3 is made up of 16 amino acids.

V gene TRBV5-1 combines with J gene TRBJ1-1; D not certain. Germline CDR1 and CDR2: SGHRS and YFSETQ. This CDR3 spans 12 amino acids. The ends were cut back, 0 bases at V and 7 bases at J, with 7 bases in the middle. The CDR3 region is CASSLGYDEAFF. The CDR3 DNA sequence: TGCGCCAGCAGCTTGGGATACGATGAAGCTTTCTTT. The full variable domain, rest sourced from reference TRBV5-1 and TRBJ1-1, is KAGVTQTPRYLIKTRGQQVTLSCSPISGHRSVSWYQQTPGQGLQFLFEYFSETQRNKGNFPGRFSGRQFSNSRSEMNVSTLELGDSALYLCASSLGYDEAFFGQGTRLTVV.

The chain uses TRBV7-2 and TRBJ1-3; D call uncertain. CDR1 and CDR2 from the germline V gene are SGHTA and FQGNSA. This CDR3 is built from 14 residues. Trimming removed 1 base from V and 2 bases from J, with 6 bases in between. The CDR3, as DNA: TGTGCCAGCAGCTTAGGGCAGCCTGGAAACACCATATATTTT. Translation gives CASSLGQPGNTIYF.

The chain is built from TRBV6-5 and TRBJ2-2; 13 nucleotides match TRBD2. The germline gives CDR1 MNHEY, CDR2 SVGAGI. This CDR3 is built from 15 residues. With 6 bases clipped from V and 8 bases from J, the junction kept 6 bases outside the gene matches. The CDR3 spells CASSRGLAGVGELFF. The CDR3, as DNA: TGTGCCAGCAGCCGAGGACTAGCGGGGGTTGGGGAGCTGTTTTTT.

The V gene is TRBV5-4, the J gene TRBJ1-2, with 9 bases that match TRBD1. The V and J ends lost 4 bases and 4 bases, in that order; junction bases with no gene match: 5. Germline loops: CDR1 SGHNT, CDR2 YYREEE (reference sequence). This CDR3 is 14 amino acids long. The CDR3 DNA reads TGTGCCAGCAGCGGGGGGACAGGGACCTATGGCTACACCTTC. The encoded protein is CASSGGTGTYGYTF.

The chain carries TRBV4-1 and TRBJ1-4, with TRBD1 identical over 7 bases. Germline CDR1 and CDR2: MGHRA and YSYEKL. This CDR3 spans 15 amino acids. Losses at the gene ends were 6 bases for V and 8 bases for J; bases not matched to a gene: 12. The CDR3 nucleotides read TGCGCCAGCAGTGATTGGACAGGCCGGGCGGAAAAACTGTTTTTT. This translates into CASSDWTGRAEKLFF.

This chain connects TRBV7-2 to TRBJ2-7; 9 positions agree with TRBD2. The CDR3 loop spans 15 amino acids. Germline assignment: CDR1 SGHTA and CDR2 FQGNSA. J was trimmed by 6 bases and V by 1 base; bases with no gene match: 7. The CDR3 DNA reads TGTGCCAGCAGCTTAGGGCGGCGGGGGGGCGGCGAGCAGTACTTC. Its protein is CASSLGRRGGGEQYF.

In this sample, this clone turned up once. J is TRBJ2-4 and V is TRBV7-9; D ambiguous. The CDR3 consists of 13 residues. CDR1 and CDR2 (germline): SEHNR, FQNEAQ (reference sequence). V was clipped by 1 base and J by 7 bases, with 8 bases between them. CDR3 bases: TGTGCCAGCAGCTTAGGCGAGTTCAACATTCAGTACTTC. It is translated as CASSLGEFNIQYF.